There are a few counts of the clone carrying this TCR beta chain. MiXCR, run by TCRdb on the 5' RACE reads, gives a single entry per CDR3 protein. The table lists approximately 37,000 distinct CDR3 sequences, roughly 5.4% of them singletons. This CDR3 contains 13 residues. The V gene's germline CDR1 is SGHTA and CDR2 FQGNSA. V gave up 4 bases and J gave up 5 bases; unmatched junction bases: 1. These data are taken from a study of early T cells in non-severe SARS-CoV-2 infection. The clonotype was recovered from an adult who was a healthcare worker with PCR-confirmed SARS-CoV-2 infection or an uninfected control (not recorded which). Sequencing was performed on whole blood, taken at baseline. The chain links TRBV7-2 to TRBJ2-5, with 10 bases fitting TRBD1. The CDR3 spells CASSWDRGETQYF. CDR3 DNA: TGTGCCAGCAGCTGGGACAGGGGCGAGACCCAGTACTTC. Complete variable domain (other parts from reference TRBV7-2 and TRBJ2-5): GAGVSQSPSNKVTEKGKDVELRCDPISGHTALYWYRQSLGQGLEFLIYFQGNSAPDKSGLPSDRFSAERTGGSVSTLTIQRTQQEDSAVYLCASSWDRGETQYFGPGTRLLVL.